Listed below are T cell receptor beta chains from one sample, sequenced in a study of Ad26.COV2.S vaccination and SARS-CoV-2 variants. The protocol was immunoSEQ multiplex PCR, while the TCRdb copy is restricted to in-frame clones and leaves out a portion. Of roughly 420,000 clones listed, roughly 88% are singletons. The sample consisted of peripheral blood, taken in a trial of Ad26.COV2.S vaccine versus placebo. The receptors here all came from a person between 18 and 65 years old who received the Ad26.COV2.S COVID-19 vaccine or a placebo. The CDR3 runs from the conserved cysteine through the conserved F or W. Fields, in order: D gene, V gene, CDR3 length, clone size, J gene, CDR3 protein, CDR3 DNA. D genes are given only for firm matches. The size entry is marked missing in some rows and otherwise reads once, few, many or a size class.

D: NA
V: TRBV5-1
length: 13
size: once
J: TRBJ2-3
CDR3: CASSHRGTDTQYF
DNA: TGCGCCAGCAGCCACAGGGGCACAGATACGCAGTATTTT

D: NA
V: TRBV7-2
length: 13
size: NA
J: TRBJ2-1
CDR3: CASSLAGGNEQFF
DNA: TGTGCCAGCAGCTTAGCGGGCGGGAATGAGCAGTTCTTC

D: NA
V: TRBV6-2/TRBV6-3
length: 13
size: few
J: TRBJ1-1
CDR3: CASSYPVHTEAFF
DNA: TGTGCCAGCAGTTACCCAGTACACACTGAAGCTTTCTTT

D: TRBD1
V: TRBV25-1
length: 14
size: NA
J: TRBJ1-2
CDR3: CASSEITGDNGYTF
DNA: TGTGCCAGCAGTGAAATTACAGGGGATAATGGCTACACCTTC

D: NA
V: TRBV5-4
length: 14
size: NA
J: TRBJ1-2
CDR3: CASSLEESGFGYTF
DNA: TGTGCCAGCAGCTTGGAGGAATCGGGGTTTGGCTACACCTTC

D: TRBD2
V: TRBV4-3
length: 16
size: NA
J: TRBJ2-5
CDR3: CASSQDPPSGGTPLYF
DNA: TGCGCCAGCAGCCAAGATCCCCCTAGCGGGGGGACCCCCCTATACTTC

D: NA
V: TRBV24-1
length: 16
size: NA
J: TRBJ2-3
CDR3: CATSGLIEGGTDTQYF
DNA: TGTGCCACCAGTGGGCTTATAGAGGGAGGCACAGATACGCAGTATTTT

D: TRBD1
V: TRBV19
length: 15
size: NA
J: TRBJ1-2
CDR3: CASSILSGGNYGYTF
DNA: TGTGCCAGTAGTATTCTCTCAGGGGGGAATTATGGCTACACCTTC

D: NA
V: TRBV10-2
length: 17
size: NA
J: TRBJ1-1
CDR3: CASSEYGSSSPGTEAFF
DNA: TGCGCCAGCAGTGAGTACGGGTCTTCCTCCCCGGGCACTGAAGCTTTCTTT

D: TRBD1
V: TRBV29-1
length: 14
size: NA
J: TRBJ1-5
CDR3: CSVSETGRSQPQHF
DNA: TGCAGCGTTTCTGAGACAGGGAGGAGTCAGCCCCAGCATTTT

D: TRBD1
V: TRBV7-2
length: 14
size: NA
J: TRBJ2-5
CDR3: CASSLESYQGAQYF
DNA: TGTGCCAGCAGCTTAGAATCCTATCAGGGGGCCCAGTACTTC

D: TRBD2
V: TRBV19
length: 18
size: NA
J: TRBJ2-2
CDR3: CASSGRRSGGSNTGELFF
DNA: TGTGCCAGTAGTGGACGGCGGAGCGGGGGGAGTAACACCGGGGAGCTGTTTTTT

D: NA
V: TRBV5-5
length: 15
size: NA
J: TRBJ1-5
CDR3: CASSLSWAGNQPQHF
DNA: TGTGCCAGCAGCTTGTCCTGGGCAGGGAATCAGCCCCAGCATTTT

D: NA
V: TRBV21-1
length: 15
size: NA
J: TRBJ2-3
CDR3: CASRNPGGGTDTQYF
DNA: TGTGCCAGCAGGAACCCGGGCGGGGGCACAGATACGCAGTATTTT

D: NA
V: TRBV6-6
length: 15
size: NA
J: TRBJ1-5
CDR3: CASSSPGRGNQPQHF
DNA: TGTGCCAGCAGCTCCCCGGGCAGGGGCAATCAGCCCCAGCATTTT

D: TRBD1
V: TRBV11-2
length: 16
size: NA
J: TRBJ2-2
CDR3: CASSQETGTNTGELFF
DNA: TGTGCCAGCAGTCAAGAGACAGGGACGAACACCGGGGAGCTGTTTTTT

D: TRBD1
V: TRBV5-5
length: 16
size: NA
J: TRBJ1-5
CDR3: CASSFWDTGGRQPQHF
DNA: TGTGCCAGCAGCTTTTGGGATACAGGGGGACGTCAGCCCCAGCATTTT

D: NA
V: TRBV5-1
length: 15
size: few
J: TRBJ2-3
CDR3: CASSPGASSTDTQYF
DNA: TGCGCCAGCAGCCCTGGTGCCTCTAGCACAGATACGCAGTATTTT

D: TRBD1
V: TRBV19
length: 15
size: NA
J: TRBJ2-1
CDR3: CASSIGDRGITEQFF
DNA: TGTGCCAGTAGTATAGGGGACAGGGGGATTACTGAGCAGTTCTTC

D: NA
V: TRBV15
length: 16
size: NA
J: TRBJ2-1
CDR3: CATSREALGLSNEQFF
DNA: TGTGCCACCAGCAGAGAAGCCTTGGGTCTCTCCAATGAGCAGTTCTTC

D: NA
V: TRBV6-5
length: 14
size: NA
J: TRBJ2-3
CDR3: CASSRGGITDTQYF
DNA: TGTGCCAGCAGTCGAGGAGGGATAACAGATACGCAGTATTTT

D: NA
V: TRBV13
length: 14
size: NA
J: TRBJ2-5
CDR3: CASSLGGVRETQYF
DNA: TGTGCCAGCAGCTTAGGTGGGGTCCGAGAGACCCAGTACTTC

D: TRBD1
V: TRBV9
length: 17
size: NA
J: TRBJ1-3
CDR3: CASSSPPGGPSGNTIYF
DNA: TGTGCCAGCAGCTCACCTCCAGGGGGGCCCTCTGGAAACACCATATATTTT